Listed below are T cell receptor beta chains from one sample, sequenced in a study of response to subunit inactivated influenza vaccine. MiXCR, applied by TCRdb to the RT-PCR reads, yields one record per CDR3 protein. The sample has a few hundred thousand distinct CDR3 sequences, approximately 11% seen once. This sample was also put to use in a study of T cells expressing NK-cell markers.

The sequenced sample was PBMCs from blood, obtained on the day of vaccination. The receptors derive from a man aged 50-60 years who received an inactivated influenza vaccine. The CDR3 runs from the conserved cysteine through the conserved F or W. D genes are given only for firm matches. Size is stated for part of the rows, as once, few or many counts, or as a class when the clone is expanded.

d_call	v_call	clone_size	j_call	cdr3_aa	cdr3_nt
-	TRBV12-3/TRBV12-4	many	TRBJ1-1	CASSLSGMNTEAFF	TGTGCCAGCAGTTTGTCAGGCATGAACACTGAAGCTTTCTTT
-	TRBV5-1	few	TRBJ2-1	CASTSTGSDYNEQFF	TGCGCCAGCACCTCGACCGGGTCCGACTACAATGAGCAGTTCTTC
TRBD1	TRBV28	few	TRBJ1-4	CASRRTGGIGKLFF	TGTGCCAGCAGGCGGACAGGGGGGATCGGAAAACTGTTTTTT
-	TRBV7-9	few	TRBJ1-3	CASRSGTWSSGNTIYF	TGTGCCAGCAGGTCCGGGACATGGAGCTCTGGAAACACCATATATTTT
TRBD2	TRBV20-1	many	TRBJ2-2	CSAAGTRTRELFF	TGCAGTGCCGCCGGGACTAGAACTCGGGAGCTGTTTTTT
-	TRBV2	few	TRBJ1-2	CASSSTPGANYGYTF	TGTGCCAGCAGCTCTACCCCCGGAGCAAACTATGGCTACACCTTC
TRBD2	TRBV20-1	few	TRBJ2-2	CSVLAGPNTGELFF	TGCAGTGTACTAGCGGGACCGAACACCGGGGAGCTGTTTTTT
-	TRBV7-2	-	TRBJ2-1	CASSLVGGPGYNEQFF	TGTGCCAGCAGCTTAGTGGGTGGGCCTGGCTACAATGAGCAGTTCTTC
-	TRBV28	few	TRBJ1-4	CASSPSAGTSRFF	TGTGCCAGCAGCCCCTCAGCGGGCACCTCTCGATTTTTT
-	TRBV13	-	TRBJ2-7	CASSLRGSDVQYF	TGTGCCAGCAGCTTACGGGGGAGTGATGTGCAGTACTTC
-	TRBV5-1	-	TRBJ2-3	CASSLVGTTDTQYF	TGCGCCAGCAGCTTGGTCGGGACGACAGATACGCAGTATTTT
-	TRBV6-2/TRBV6-3	few	TRBJ1-6	CASSRTISPLHF	TGTGCCAGCAGTAGGACAATCTCACCCCTCCACTTT
-	TRBV4-3	-	TRBJ2-7	CASSQWGGEQYF	TGCGCCAGCAGCCAATGGGGCGGCGAGCAGTACTTC
TRBD2	TRBV10-3	-	TRBJ2-7	CAISEAIAGALGEQYF	TGTGCCATCAGTGAGGCCATAGCGGGAGCCCTAGGCGAGCAGTACTTC
-	TRBV5-6	few	TRBJ2-5	CASSFGASTAGETQYF	TGTGCCAGCAGCTTTGGGGCTAGCACTGCTGGAGAGACCCAGTACTTC
-	TRBV18	-	TRBJ1-5	CASSPDQNQPQHF	TGTGCCAGCTCACCAGATCAGAATCAGCCCCAGCATTTT
-	TRBV27	few	TRBJ2-2	CASSFQGGVTGELFF	TGTGCCAGCAGTTTTCAGGGAGGAGTCACCGGGGAGCTGTTTTTT